Listed here are 30 T cell receptor beta chains from one sample, sequenced in a study of OX40 agonist ivuxolimab in advanced cancers. Libraries were prepared by immunoSEQ multiplex PCR; TCRdb keeps only in-frame clonotypes and omits some of them. The sample holds under 75,000 clones, 80% to 95% seen once. The sample in question was CD4+ or CD8+ T cells sorted from blood, obtained in a trial of the OX40 agonist ivuxolimab. The receptors come from an adult with an advanced solid tumor such as melanoma, head and neck, liver or kidney cancer.

The chain employs TRBV6-5 and TRBJ2-5; D may correspond to TRBD1 or TRBD2 (5 bases each). Trimming shortened V by 11 bases and J by 5 bases, and 24 bases separated the two germline ends. There are 15 residues in the CDR3. Germline CDR1 reads MNHEY; CDR2 reads SVGAGI. The CDR3 DNA reads TGTGCCTCCCGAACGGGGCTAGCCAAGTCCGAGACCCAGTACTTC. It is translated as CASRTGLAKSETQYF.

This sequence joins TRBV29-1 and TRBJ2-7, with 7 positions matching TRBD1. Trimming removed 0 bases from V and 2 bases from J; junction bases left unmatched: 19. CDR3 length: 19 amino acids. Germline V gives CDR1 SQVTM, CDR2 ANQGSEA. CDR3 coding DNA: TGCAGCGTTGAAGACGTGTCTTCCCGAGGGGGCCCAAGGGCCTACGAGCAGTACTTC. Translated, it gives CSVEDVSSRGGPRAYEQYF.

The chain is built from TRBV7-8 and TRBJ2-7, with 10 positions matching TRBD2. CDR1 is SGHVS, CDR2 FQNEAQ, per germline. CDR3 length: 15 residues. Unmatched junction bases numbered 4, after V lost 1 base and J lost 4 bases. DNA of the CDR3: TGTGCCAGCAGCTTAGGGAGCGGGGGGGCTTACGAGCAGTACTTC. Translation gives CASSLGSGGAYEQYF.

This clone is medium-sized in the sample. This chain links TRBV5-1 with TRBJ1-4; a weak D match, TRBD1 (5 bases). V gave up 5 bases and J gave up 8 bases, with 7 bases separating them. This CDR3 contains 11 residues. CDR1 and CDR2 from the germline V gene are SGHRS and YFSETQ. The CDR3 nucleotides are TGCGCCAGCAGGAAGGGGGAAAAACTGTTTTTT. Amino acids: CASRKGEKLFF.

The gene calls are TRBV27 and TRBJ2-7, with 10 nucleotides matching TRBD2. Germline values: CDR1 MNHEY, CDR2 SMNVEV (reference sequence). This CDR3 has 17 amino acids. The J segment lost 4 bases and the V segment lost 3 bases, leaving 12 bases of the junction unmatched. Here the CDR3 DNA reads TGTGCCAGCAGTTTGTTGTACAGCGGGGGGGCTGGATACGAGCAGTACTTC. Its protein product is CASSLLYSGGAGYEQYF.

The gene calls are TRBV29-1 and TRBJ2-7, with 9 bases aligning to TRBD1. Germline V lookup: CDR1 SQVTM, CDR2 ANQGSEA. Trimming cost V 6 bases and J 7 bases; bases outside gene matches: 10. The CDR3 is 13 residues long. CDR3 sequence (DNA): TGCAGCGTGGCGCCGGGACAGGGAGTTGAGCAGTACTTC. Translating it yields CSVAPGQGVEQYF.

This clone was picked up one time. The chain joins TRBV4-2 to TRBJ1-4, with TRBD1 as a possible D gene (6 bases). V shed 6 bases and J shed 6 bases, with 14 bases lying between them. This CDR3 contains 14 residues. CDR1 and CDR2 from the germline V gene are LGHNA and YNFKEQ. Here the CDR3 DNA reads TGTGCCAGCAGGGGCGGGGCAGGGGATGAAAAACTGTTTTTT. It yields the protein CASRGGAGDEKLFF.

The chain couples TRBV29-1 to TRBJ2-7; D might be TRBD1 (5 bases). The CDR3 totals 12 residues. The germline V and J ends were trimmed by 4 bases and 2 bases, with 9 bases remaining between them. Germline lookup yields CDR1 SQVTM and CDR2 ANQGSEA. The CDR3 sequence: CSVGQGTYEQYF. Here the CDR3 DNA reads TGCAGCGTTGGGCAGGGTACCTACGAGCAGTACTTC.

The J gene is TRBJ2-7, the V gene TRBV11-3; 7 bases align to TRBD1. This CDR3 spans 16 amino acids. Germline loops: CDR1 SGHNT, CDR2 YENEEA. V was pared by 5 bases and J by 5 bases, with 15 bases of the junction left unmatched. The CDR3 DNA follows: TGTGCCAGCAGCAAGCGGACAGGCGAGTTTCCCAACGAGCAGTACTTC. It is translated as CASSKRTGEFPNEQYF.

The rearrangement joins TRBV13 to TRBJ2-7, with TRBD1 identical over 9 bases. The V and J ends lost 6 bases and 4 bases, in that order; junction bases with no gene match: 7. CDR1 is PRHDT and CDR2 is FYEKMQ in the germline V gene (reference sequence). This CDR3 has 14 residues. CDR3 loop: CASSPQGAPYEQYF. The DNA of the CDR3 is TGTGCCAGCAGTCCACAGGGGGCTCCTTACGAGCAGTACTTC.

The chain uses TRBV4-1 and TRBJ2-3, with D possibly being TRBD2 (5 bases). Germline V gives CDR1 MGHRA, CDR2 YSYEKL. The CDR3 spans 14 residues. With 1 base removed from V and 7 bases from J, the gap between germline ends came to 12 bases. The CDR3 bases are TGCGCCAGCAGCCAAGGAGTCGGGGAAAATACGCAGTATTTT. It translates to CASSQGVGENTQYF.

This chain connects TRBV7-9 to TRBJ1-2; the match to TRBD1 covers 9 bases. With 5 bases clipped from V and 7 bases from J, the junction kept 8 bases outside the gene matches. Germline assignment: CDR1 SEHNR and CDR2 FQNEAQ (reference sequence). The length of the CDR3 is 14 residues. CDR3 sequence: CASSPGQGPPGYTF. The DNA of the CDR3 is TGTGCCAGCAGCCCGGGACAGGGTCCCCCTGGCTACACCTTC.

In nucleotides, the CDR3 is TGTGCCAGCAGCCAATCAACAGGGGGCGAGCAGTACTTC. Protein: CASSQSTGGEQYF. This chain joins TRBV14 and TRBJ2-7, with 8 bases lining up with TRBD1. With V trimmed by 2 bases and J by 6 bases, 3 bases remained unmatched. The germline V gene has CDR1 SGHDN and CDR2 FVKESK. The CDR3 length is 13 residues.

The chain links TRBV9 to TRBJ2-7, with D uncertain. The V gene lost 0 bases and the J gene lost 6 bases, with 7 bases spanning the gap. The CDR3 is made up of 12 amino acids. CDR1 and CDR2 (germline): SGDLS, YYNGEE. In DNA, the CDR3 is TGTGCCAGCAGCGTAGATGCAGGCGAGCAGTACTTC. This translates into CASSVDAGEQYF. The complete variable domain, with remaining parts taken from reference TRBV9 and TRBJ2-7, reads DSGVTQTPKHLITATGQRVTLRCSPRSGDLSVYWYQQSLDQGLQFLIQYYNGEERAKGNILERFSAQQFPDLHSELNLSSLELGDSALYFCASSVDAGEQYFGPGTRLTVT.

V usage is TRBV9 and J usage is TRBJ1-1; tentatively, D is TRBD1 (6 bases). The CDR3 runs 16 residues. Looked up from germline, CDR1 is SGDLS and CDR2 is YYNGEE. Between the trimmed V and J ends, which lost 4 bases and 4 bases, there was a span of 20 bases. CDR3 in amino acids: CASSPAVGAGVTEAFF. Here the CDR3 DNA reads TGTGCCAGCAGCCCAGCGGTGGGGGCTGGTGTCACTGAAGCTTTCTTT.

The chain combines TRBV9 with TRBJ2-1; possibly TRBD2 for D (6 bases). Trimming removed 0 bases from V and 3 bases from J, with 7 bases in between. The CDR3 contains 14 residues. Looked up from germline, CDR1 is SGDLS and CDR2 is YYNGEE. The CDR3 here is CASSVGGLYNEQFF. As DNA, the CDR3 is TGTGCCAGCAGCGTAGGGGGACTCTACAATGAGCAGTTCTTC.

The rearrangement uses TRBV18 and TRBJ1-2; TRBD1 matches at 12 bases. V lost 0 bases, J lost 4 bases, and 6 bases stayed unmatched. There are 17 residues in the CDR3. The germline V gene has CDR1 KGHSH and CDR2 LQKENI. The CDR3 is CASSPPGQGAGLYGYTF. CDR3 bases: TGTGCCAGCTCACCACCGGGACAGGGGGCGGGCCTCTATGGCTACACCTTC.

The chain combines TRBV7-9 with TRBJ2-1; no clear D gene. The CDR3 covers 17 residues. The germline CDR1 and CDR2 sequences are SEHNR and FQNEAQ (reference sequence). With 8 bases removed from V and 0 bases from J, the gap between germline ends came to 20 bases. CDR3 protein: CASGHPLIPSSYNEQFF. The DNA for the CDR3 is TGTGCCAGCGGCCACCCCCTAATCCCGAGCTCCTACAATGAGCAGTTCTTC.

The J gene is TRBJ2-5, the V gene TRBV7-6, with 9 nucleotides matching TRBD1. This CDR3 has 17 residues. Per germline, CDR1 SGHVS and CDR2 FNYEAQ. After removal of 1 base from V and 6 bases from J, the junction contained 12 bases not matched to a gene. The CDR3 DNA is TGTGCCAGCAGCTTAGATACCGGGACAGGGATGTTAAAGACCCAGTACTTC. As protein: CASSLDTGTGMLKTQYF.

The rearrangement joins TRBV12-5 to TRBJ2-7; TRBD1 or TRBD2 may be the D gene (5 bases each). This CDR3 region has 14 residues. Germline V gene sequence: CDR1 LGHNT, CDR2 FRNRAP. V lost 3 bases and J 0 bases, leaving 9 bases between the germline ends. The CDR3 DNA reads as TGTGCTAGTGGTTTATCGGGGACCTCCTACGAGCAGTACTTC. Translated, it gives CASGLSGTSYEQYF.

The V and J genes are TRBV10-3 and TRBJ2-1; D is possibly TRBD1 (6 bases). With 0 bases removed from V and 3 bases from J, the gap between germline ends came to 12 bases. Germline-derived CDR1 and CDR2 are ENHRY and SYGVKD. The CDR3 extends over 16 amino acids. The CDR3 sequence is CAISESGQTYYNEQFF. CDR3 nucleotide sequence: TGTGCCATCAGTGAGTCGGGACAAACCTACTACAATGAGCAGTTCTTC.

V gene TRBV5-6 combines with J gene TRBJ2-7, with D perhaps TRBD2 (6 bases). The CDR3 has 14 amino acids. With 0 bases removed from V and 0 bases from J, the gap between germline ends came to 7 bases. The germline V gene encodes CDR1 SGHDT and CDR2 YYEEEE. The CDR3 region has the DNA TGTGCCAGCAGCTTGGGGGACTTCTCCTACGAGCAGTACTTC. Amino acid sequence: CASSLGDFSYEQYF.

The V and J genes are TRBV11-3 and TRBJ2-7; D unclear. V lost 1 base and J 6 bases, leaving 10 bases between the germline ends. Germline lookup yields CDR1 SGHNT and CDR2 YENEEA. The CDR3 extends over 13 amino acids. The CDR3 here is CASSLAFPLEQYF. CDR3 coding DNA: TGTGCCAGCAGCTTAGCTTTCCCCCTCGAGCAGTACTTC.

This rearrangement joins TRBV7-8 to TRBJ2-3; either TRBD1 or TRBD2 may supply D (5 bases each). Germline CDR1 SGHVS, CDR2 FQNEAQ. CDR3 size: 18 residues. V was pared by 5 bases and J by 1 base, with 22 bases between. The DNA for the CDR3 is TGTGCCAGCAGCCCAAACTTCGGGACCCTTAAGGGCACAGATACGCAGTATTTT. Its protein is CASSPNFGTLKGTDTQYF.

This CDR3 is CASTTWGTVNTGELFF. DNA for the CDR3: TGTGCCAGTACTACATGGGGGACAGTGAACACCGGGGAGCTGTTTTTT. V is TRBV19 and J is TRBJ2-2; 7 bases line up with TRBD1. This CDR3 region has 16 residues. Trimming took 7 bases from V and 1 from J; bases not matched to a gene: 9. The germline CDR1 and CDR2 sequences are LNHDA and SQIVND (reference sequence).

The V and J genes are TRBV30 and TRBJ1-1; unclear D gene. Germline loops: CDR1 GTSNPN, CDR2 SVGIG (reference sequence). Trimming removed 3 bases from V and 0 bases from J, with 5 bases in between. The CDR3 is made up of 12 amino acids. CDR3 in amino acids: CAWRPVNTEAFF. The CDR3 DNA follows: TGTGCCTGGAGACCCGTGAACACTGAAGCTTTCTTT.

V is TRBV7-9 and J is TRBJ1-1; 10 positions match TRBD1. Per germline, CDR1 SEHNR and CDR2 FQNEAQ (reference sequence). The CDR3 covers 16 residues. J lost 3 bases, V lost 5 bases, and 9 bases had no gene match. The CDR3 nucleotides read TGTGCCAGCAGCCAGCGGGACAGGGGTTTTGACACTGAAGCTTTCTTT. This gives the protein CASSQRDRGFDTEAFF.

V and J are TRBV6-5 and TRBJ1-2; D gene uncertain. Germline values: CDR1 MNHEY, CDR2 SVGAGI. The CDR3 loop spans 13 amino acids. Trimming left V 8 bases short and J 6 bases short, with 16 bases between. The CDR3 nucleotides read TGTGCCAGCTCGCGGGGAGCCCCCGATGGCTACACCTTC. As protein: CASSRGAPDGYTF.

This clone was recorded a few times. This chain uses TRBV7-8 with TRBJ2-5, with D hard to call. This CDR3 has 18 amino acids. The V end was cut by 3 bases, the J end by 1 base, with 21 bases between. CDR1 and CDR2 from the germline V gene are SGHVS and FQNEAQ. The CDR3 DNA reads TGTGCCAGCAGCTTTAATCCCCTGGCGGAAGGATTCCAAGAGACCCAGTACTTC. Protein sequence: CASSFNPLAEGFQETQYF.

This chain uses TRBV29-1 with TRBJ1-3; D gene ambiguous. The germline V gene encodes CDR1 SQVTM and CDR2 ANQGSEA. V lost 6 bases to trimming and J lost 0 bases, with 15 bases between them. The CDR3 extends over 15 amino acids. Here the CDR3 reads CSVQTGVSSGNTIYF. The DNA for the CDR3 is TGCAGCGTCCAAACGGGTGTGAGCTCTGGAAACACCATATATTTT.